One sample yielded the 5 T cell receptor beta chains listed below, sequenced in a study of OX40 agonist ivuxolimab in advanced cancers. TCRdb's table, derived via immunoSEQ multiplex PCR, lists solely in-frame clones and lacks some. The repertoire holds roughly 43,000 clones, roughly nine tenths seen once, with roughly 4.9% in the top ten. The material was CD4+ or CD8+ T cells sorted from blood, obtained in a trial of the OX40 agonist ivuxolimab. All receptors derive from an adult with an advanced solid tumor such as melanoma, head and neck, liver or kidney cancer.

The chain is built from TRBV4-1 and TRBJ1-5; 9 bases map to TRBD1. V trimming: 4 bases; J trimming: 6 bases; junction bases outside the gene matches: 16. CDR1 is MGHRA, CDR2 YSYEKL, per germline. The CDR3 has 18 residues. CDR3 in DNA: TGCGCCAGCAGCCCCCAACTGGGGACAGGGACTAGGGGTCAGCCCCAGCATTTT. Protein product: CASSPQLGTGTRGQPQHF.

This chain connects TRBV10-1 to TRBJ2-7; maybe TRBD1 (5 bases). Germline-derived CDR1 and CDR2 are WNHNN and SYGVQD (reference sequence). CDR3 length: 16 amino acids. The V end was cut by 3 bases, the J end by 1 base, with 16 bases between. The CDR3 is CASSELGRVLSYEQYV. Written as DNA, the CDR3 is TGCGCCAGCAGTGAATTGGGCAGGGTTTTATCCTACGAGCAGTACGTC.

The chain has TRBV7-9 and TRBJ2-2; 7 nucleotides match TRBD1. Per the germline V gene, CDR1 is SEHNR and CDR2 is FQNEAQ (reference sequence). V shed 10 bases, J shed 1 base, and the junction held 15 bases outside the gene matches. CDR3 length equals 17 residues. The CDR3 nucleotides read TGTGCCATCTCTATAACAGGGGAACGCCTGAACACCGGGGAGCTGTTTTTT. As protein: CAISITGERLNTGELFF.

The V call is TRBV13, the J call TRBJ2-5; TRBD2 aligns across 9 bases. Germline V CDR1 and CDR2: PRHDT, FYEKMQ (reference sequence). This CDR3 contains 14 residues. Trimming cost V 5 bases and J 3 bases; bases outside gene matches: 4. The CDR3 nucleotides are TGTGCCAGCAGCATTAGACTAGCGGAAGAGACCCAGTACTTC. This codes for CASSIRLAEETQYF.

CDR3 sequence (DNA): TGTGCCAGCAGCTTAAGTGGGGGTAAGACAGATACGCAGTATTTT. It codes for CASSLSGGKTDTQYF. The J gene is TRBJ2-3, the V gene TRBV7-3; the D call may be TRBD1 or TRBD2 (5 bases each). The CDR3 contains 15 residues. The V gene lost 1 base and the J gene lost 3 bases, with 11 bases spanning the gap. The germline V gene has CDR1 SGHTA and CDR2 FQGTGA.